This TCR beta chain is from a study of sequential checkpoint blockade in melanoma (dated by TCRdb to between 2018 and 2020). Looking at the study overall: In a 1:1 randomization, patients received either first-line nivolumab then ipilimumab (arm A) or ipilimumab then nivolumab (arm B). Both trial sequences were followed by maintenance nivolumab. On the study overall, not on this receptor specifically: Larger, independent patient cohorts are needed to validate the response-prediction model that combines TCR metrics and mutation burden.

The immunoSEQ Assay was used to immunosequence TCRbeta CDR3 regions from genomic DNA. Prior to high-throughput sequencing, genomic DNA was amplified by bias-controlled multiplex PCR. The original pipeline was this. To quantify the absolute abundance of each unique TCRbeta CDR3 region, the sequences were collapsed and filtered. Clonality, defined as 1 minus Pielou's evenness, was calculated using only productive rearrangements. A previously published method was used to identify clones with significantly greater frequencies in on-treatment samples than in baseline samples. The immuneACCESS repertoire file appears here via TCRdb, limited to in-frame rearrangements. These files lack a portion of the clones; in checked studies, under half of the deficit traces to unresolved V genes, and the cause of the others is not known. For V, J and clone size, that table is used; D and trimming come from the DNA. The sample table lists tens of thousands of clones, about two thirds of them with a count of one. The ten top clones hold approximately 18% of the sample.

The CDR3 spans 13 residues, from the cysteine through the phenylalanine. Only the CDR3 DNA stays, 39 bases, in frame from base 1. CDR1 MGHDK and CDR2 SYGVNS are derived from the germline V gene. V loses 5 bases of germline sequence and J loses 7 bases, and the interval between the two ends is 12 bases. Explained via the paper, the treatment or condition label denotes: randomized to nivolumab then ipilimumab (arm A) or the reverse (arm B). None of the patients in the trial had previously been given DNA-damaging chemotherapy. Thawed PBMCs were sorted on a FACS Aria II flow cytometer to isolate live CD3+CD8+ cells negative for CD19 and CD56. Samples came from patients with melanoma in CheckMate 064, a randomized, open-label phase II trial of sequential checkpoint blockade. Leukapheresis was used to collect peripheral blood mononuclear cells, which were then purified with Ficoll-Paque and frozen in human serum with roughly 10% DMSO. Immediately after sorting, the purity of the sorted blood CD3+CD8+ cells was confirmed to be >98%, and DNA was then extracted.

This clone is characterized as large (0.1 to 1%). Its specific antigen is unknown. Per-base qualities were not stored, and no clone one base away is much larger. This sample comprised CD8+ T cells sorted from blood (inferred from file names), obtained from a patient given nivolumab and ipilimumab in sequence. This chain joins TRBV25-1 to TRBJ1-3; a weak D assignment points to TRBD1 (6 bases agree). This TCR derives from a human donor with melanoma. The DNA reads TGTGCCAGCAGTATACAGGGAAGGAACACCATATATTTT. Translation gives CASSIQGRNTIYF.